Each of the 20 T cell receptor beta chains below was sequenced from the same sample in a study of beta chain features in type 1 diabetes. Study-level findings and limits: All four CD4+ subsets from Type 1 diabetes patients carried moderately but significantly shorter TCRB CDR3s.

No antigen is known for these receptors. All of the isolated RNA was reverse transcribed, so expressed TCRB transcripts were sequenced. Sequenced by immunoSEQ multiplex PCR; TCRdb stores in-frame clones only, minus some. The sample consists of about 68,000 clones, 45% to 50% of them appearing once. The sequenced sample consisted of central memory CD4+ T cells from blood. The receptor source for this set is a man aged 25 to 40 with type 1 diabetes.

The chain employs TRBV2 and TRBJ1-1, with 8 bases matching TRBD1. Unmatched junction bases numbered 5, after V lost 1 base and J lost 7 bases. Germline CDR1 SNHLY, CDR2 FYNNEI. The CDR3 contains 14 residues. CDR3 residues: CASSEEQGAVEAFF. CDR3 sequence (DNA): TGTGCCAGCAGTGAAGAGCAGGGGGCTGTTGAAGCTTTCTTT.

The J gene is TRBJ1-2, the V gene TRBV19, with 9 bases that match TRBD1. The germline V gene encodes CDR1 LNHDA and CDR2 SQIVND (reference sequence). V gave up 5 bases and J gave up 7 bases; unmatched junction bases: 5. This CDR3 has 13 residues. CDR3 bases: TGTGCCAGTAGTCCGGACAGGGGTGGTGGCTACACCTTC. Protein sequence: CASSPDRGGGYTF.

This chain uses TRBV29-1 with TRBJ1-3; possibly TRBD1 for D (6 bases). The CDR3 has 13 amino acids. Germline V gene data show CDR1 as SQVTM and CDR2 as ANQGSEA. Trimming left V 7 bases short and J 4 bases short, with 14 bases between. CDR3 loop: CSATGPKGNTIYF. In nucleotides, the CDR3 is TGCAGCGCCACAGGGCCTAAAGGAAACACCATATATTTT.

The rearrangement uses TRBV5-1 and TRBJ2-5; perhaps TRBD2 as D (5 bases). This CDR3 has 16 residues. Germline V lookup: CDR1 SGHRS, CDR2 YFSETQ. V was trimmed by 0 bases and J by 4 bases, leaving 16 bases between them. This chain's CDR3 is CASSLALDRAGETQYF. As DNA, the CDR3 is TGCGCCAGCAGCTTGGCCCTGGACCGGGCGGGAGAGACCCAGTACTTC. Full variable domain (rest looked up from reference TRBV5-1 and TRBJ2-5): KAGVTQTPRYLIKTRGQQVTLSCSPISGHRSVSWYQQTPGQGLQFLFEYFSETQRNKGNFPGRFSGRQFSNSRSEMNVSTLELGDSALYLCASSLALDRAGETQYFGPGTRLLVL.

This clone turned up a few times. The chain has TRBV28 and TRBJ1-4; D ambiguous. Looked up from germline, CDR1 is MDHEN and CDR2 is SYDVKM. The V end was cut by 7 bases, the J end by 4 bases, with 13 bases between. This CDR3 has 14 residues. The CDR3: CASTEGRNNEKLFF. In DNA, the CDR3 is TGTGCCAGCACCGAAGGGAGGAATAATGAAAAACTGTTTTTT.

This chain uses TRBV4-1 with TRBJ2-7; possible D gene TRBD1, 6 bases. From germline, CDR1 is MGHRA and CDR2 YSYEKL. This CDR3 is built from 16 residues. Trimming removed 0 bases at V and 5 bases at J, with 17 bases between. In nucleotides, the CDR3 is TGCGCCAGCAGCCAAGAAAGGACAGCGTATCCCGACGAGCAGTACTTC. Amino acids: CASSQERTAYPDEQYF.

The chain carries TRBV2 and TRBJ2-1; unclear D gene. This CDR3 has 12 residues. In germline, CDR1 is SNHLY, CDR2 FYNNEI. Trimming removed 4 bases at V and 10 bases at J, with 11 bases between. In DNA, the CDR3 is TGTGCCAGCAGTGGCCCCTCACGGGAGCAGTTCTTC. Translating it yields CASSGPSREQFF.

The chain joins TRBV2 to TRBJ1-2, with a tentative D call TRBD1 (5 bases). The V gene lost 4 bases and the J gene lost 4 bases, with 16 bases spanning the gap. Germline CDR1 reads SNHLY; CDR2 reads FYNNEI. CDR3 length: 15 residues. The CDR3 bases are TGTGCCAGCAGTGGAGCGCAGGGTACAGGCTATGGCTACACCTTC. Its translation is CASSGAQGTGYGYTF.

The chain has TRBV9 and TRBJ1-5; D remains ambiguous. The CDR3 is 15 amino acids. The germline gives CDR1 SGDLS, CDR2 YYNGEE. V dropped 3 bases and J dropped 4 bases, with 14 bases sitting between them. The CDR3 region is CASSAKEGRNQPQHF. The CDR3 nucleotides are TGTGCCAGCAGCGCGAAGGAGGGAAGGAATCAGCCCCAGCATTTT.

This clone was recorded only once. The V and J genes are TRBV5-1 and TRBJ1-1; 10 bases match TRBD1. The CDR3 is made up of 16 amino acids. In germline, CDR1 is SGHRS, CDR2 YFSETQ. The V gene end was trimmed by 3 bases and the J gene end by 4 bases; junction bases not matched to a gene: 9. The CDR3 sequence: CASSSGQGTSGTEAFF. CDR3 in DNA: TGCGCCAGCAGCTCGGGACAGGGGACTTCAGGCACTGAAGCTTTCTTT.

The V call is TRBV27, the J call TRBJ2-3, with TRBD1 matching over 7 bases. The V and J ends lost 5 bases and 1 base, in that order; junction bases with no gene match: 3. The CDR3 length is 14 residues. Germline loops: CDR1 MNHEY, CDR2 SMNVEV (reference sequence). CDR3 coding DNA: TGTGCCAGCAGTCCGGGACAGCGCACAGATACGCAGTATTTT. Translated: CASSPGQRTDTQYF.

The chain recombines TRBV5-1 with TRBJ1-2; D might be TRBD1 (6 bases). The CDR3 extends over 15 amino acids. Germline CDR1 and CDR2: SGHRS and YFSETQ. The germline V and J ends were trimmed by 4 bases and 4 bases, with 17 bases remaining between them. The CDR3 DNA sequence: TGCGCCAGCAGCCTTCGCTCCGGGACACTCTATGGCTACACCTTC. Translated, it gives CASSLRSGTLYGYTF.

This chain uses TRBV18 with TRBJ2-7; 9 positions agree with TRBD1. CDR1 and CDR2 from the germline V gene are KGHSH and LQKENI. The CDR3 runs 12 residues. Unmatched junction bases numbered 0, after V lost 3 bases and J lost 6 bases. In nucleotides, the CDR3 is TGTGCCAGCTCACCGACAGGGGGCGAGCAGTACTTC. Translating it yields CASSPTGGEQYF.

The sample holds a few counts of this clone. The genes are TRBV7-2 and TRBJ2-2; 9 nucleotides line up with TRBD2. CDR1 SGHTA and CDR2 FQGNSA come from the germline V gene. CDR3 length equals 16 residues. V shed 2 bases and J 4 bases; nucleotides not matched to a gene: 5. CDR3 sequence reads: CASSLSVGLATGELFF. In DNA, the CDR3 is TGTGCCAGCAGCTTATCCGTGGGACTAGCCACCGGGGAGCTGTTTTTT.

The table lists this clone with a few counts. J is TRBJ2-3 and V is TRBV19, with a possible D match to TRBD2 (6 bases). CDR3 length: 12 amino acids. Per germline, CDR1 LNHDA and CDR2 SQIVND (reference sequence). V was clipped by 9 bases and J by 5 bases, with 12 bases between them. The chain's CDR3 is CARAGPEDTQYF. In nucleotides, the CDR3 is TGTGCCAGAGCGGGTCCGGAAGATACGCAGTATTTT.

This clone was picked up one time. V and J are TRBV5-5 and TRBJ1-6; TRBD1 aligns across 9 bases. CDR1 SGHKS and CDR2 YYEKEE come from the germline V gene (reference sequence). The CDR3 is 15 residues long. With 0 bases clipped from V and 9 bases from J, the junction kept 4 bases outside the gene matches. DNA for the CDR3: TGTGCCAGCAGCTTGGAGGGACAGGGTTCTTCACCCCTCCACTTT. It specifies CASSLEGQGSSPLHF.

A few counts support this clone. V usage is TRBV14 and J usage is TRBJ1-2; D is ambiguous. The CDR3 sequence is 18 residues long. In germline, CDR1 is SGHDN, CDR2 FVKESK. V lost 0 bases to trimming and J lost 4 bases, with 21 bases between them. The CDR3 spells CASSQDAFTALSGYGYTF. The CDR3 DNA sequence: TGTGCCAGCAGCCAAGATGCGTTCACAGCCCTCTCCGGCTATGGCTACACCTTC. Filled out from reference TRBV14 and TRBJ1-2, the complete variable domain reads EAGVTQFPSHSVIEKGQTVTLRCDPISGHDNLYWYRRVMGKEIKFLLHFVKESKQDESGMPNNRFLAERTGGTYSTLKVQPAELEDSGVYFCASSQDAFTALSGYGYTFGSGTRLTVV.

The chain employs TRBV7-2 and TRBJ2-5, with D possibly being TRBD2 (6 bases). Germline V CDR1 and CDR2: SGHTA, FQGNSA. The V end was cut by 5 bases, the J end by 4 bases, with 14 bases between. This CDR3 region has 14 residues. This CDR3 reads CASSPNGGTETQYF. CDR3 DNA sequence: TGTGCCAGCAGCCCAAATGGGGGGACAGAGACCCAGTACTTC.

This clone came up a few times. V and J are TRBV30 and TRBJ2-3; D remains ambiguous. The CDR3 loop spans 12 amino acids. Trimming shortened V by 0 bases and J by 6 bases, and 7 bases separated the two germline ends. CDR1 and CDR2 (germline): GTSNPN, SVGIG (reference sequence). This CDR3 reads CAWSVQMDTQYF. Here the CDR3 DNA reads TGTGCCTGGAGTGTACAAATGGATACGCAGTATTTT. Full variable domain (remainder filled in from reference TRBV30 and TRBJ2-3): SQTIHQWPATLVQPVGSPLSLECTVEGTSNPNLYWYRQAAGRGLQLLFYSVGIGQISSEVPQNLSASRPQDRQFILSSKKLLLSDSGFYLCAWSVQMDTQYFGPGTRLTVL.

In this sample, this clone turned up once. This chain links TRBV12-1 with TRBJ1-2. TRBV12-1 is an annotated pseudogene. This CDR3 contains 15 residues. CDR3 amino acids: CASSPGGSGLGGYTF. The CDR3 nucleotides read TGTGCCAGCAGCCCTGGTGGCAGCGGATTGGGCGGCTACACCTTC.